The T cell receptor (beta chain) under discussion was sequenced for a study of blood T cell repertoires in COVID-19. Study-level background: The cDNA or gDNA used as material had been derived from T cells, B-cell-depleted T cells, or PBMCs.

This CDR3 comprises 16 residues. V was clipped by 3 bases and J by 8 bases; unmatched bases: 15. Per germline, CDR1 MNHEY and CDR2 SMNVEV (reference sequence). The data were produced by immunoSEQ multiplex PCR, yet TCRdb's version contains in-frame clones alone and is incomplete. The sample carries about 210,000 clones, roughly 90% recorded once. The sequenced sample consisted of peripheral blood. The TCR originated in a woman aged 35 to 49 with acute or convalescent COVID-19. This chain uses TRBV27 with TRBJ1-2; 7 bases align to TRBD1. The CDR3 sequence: CASSLETGLPRGGYTF. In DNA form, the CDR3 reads TGTGCCAGCAGTTTGGAGACAGGGCTACCTCGTGGGGGCTACACCTTC.